These 5 T cell receptor beta chains originate from one sample sequenced in a study of blood T cells in healthy people across ages. A sample-barcoded 5' primer and a J-beta primer mix were used in a second PCR of about 7 to 12 cycles. TCRdb ran MiXCR on the 5' RACE reads and lists one entry per CDR3 protein. Of hundreds of thousands of distinct CDR3 sequences in the sample, around 45% were seen once. Material: blood. All receptors derive from a woman aged 60-75 years in good health.

Concerning this clonotype itself: A junction boundary mismatches the germline segment, possibly from a read error. This sequence joins TRBV29-1 and TRBJ1-4; 7 nucleotides match TRBD1. The CDR3 runs 13 residues. Per the germline V gene, CDR1 is SQVTM and CDR2 is ANQGSEA. CDR3 in DNA: TGCAGCGTCCCGGGACAGACAAATGAAAAACCGTTTTTT. Translation: CSVPGQTNEKPFF.

This clonotype was detected a few times. The chain employs TRBV28 and TRBJ2-7; 8 bases map to TRBD1. Germline V gene data show CDR1 as MDHEN and CDR2 as SYDVKM. The CDR3 covers 14 residues. The V and J ends lost 8 bases and 4 bases, in that order; junction bases with no gene match: 10. This CDR3 is CASLRTGTSYEQYF. CDR3 nucleotides: TGTGCCAGCCTAAGGACAGGGACCTCATACGAGCAGTACTTC.

This clonotype appeared a few times. The V and J genes are TRBV18 and TRBJ2-3, with D unresolved. Germline CDR1 KGHSH, CDR2 LQKENI. The CDR3 is made up of 14 amino acids. V lost 6 bases and J lost 0, with 10 bases in between. The CDR3 here is CASSLRSSTDTQYF. The CDR3 DNA sequence: TGTGCCAGCTCGCTTAGATCTAGCACAGATACGCAGTATTTT. The full variable domain, its missing parts supplied by reference TRBV18 and TRBJ2-3, is NAGVMQNPRHLVRRRGQEARLRCSPMKGHSHVYWYRQLPEEGLKFMVYLQKENIIDESGMPKERFSAEFPKEGPSILRIQQVVRGDSAAYFCASSLRSSTDTQYFGPGTRLTVL.

This chain connects TRBV28 to TRBJ1-5; 11 nucleotides agree with TRBD1. This CDR3 is 14 amino acids long. V lost 6 bases to trimming and J lost 6 bases; unmatched junction nucleotides: 4. The germline V gene has CDR1 MDHEN and CDR2 SYDVKM. The CDR3 nucleotides read TGTGCCAGCAGACCCGGGACAGGGGGTCAGCCCCAGCATTTT. This translates into CASRPGTGGQPQHF.

The rearrangement links TRBV29-1 to TRBJ2-3; no firm D call. This CDR3 has 11 residues. Trimming stripped 5 bases from V and 5 bases from J, with 8 bases between. Germline CDR1 reads SQVTM; CDR2 reads ANQGSEA. CDR3 nucleotide sequence: TGCAGCGTTCTTACTGTAGATACGCAGTATTTT. It yields the protein CSVLTVDTQYF.